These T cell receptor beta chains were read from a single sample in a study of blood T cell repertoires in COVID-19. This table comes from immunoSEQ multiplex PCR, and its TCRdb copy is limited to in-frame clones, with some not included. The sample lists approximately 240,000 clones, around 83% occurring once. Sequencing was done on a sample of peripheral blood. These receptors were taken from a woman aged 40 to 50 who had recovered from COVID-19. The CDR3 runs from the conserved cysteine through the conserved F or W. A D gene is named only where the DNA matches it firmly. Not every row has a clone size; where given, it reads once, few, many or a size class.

CDR3 DNA: TGTGCCAGCAGTGCCGGGACAGAATTTGAAAAACTGTTTTTT
CDR3 protein: CASSAGTEFEKLFF
D gene: TRBD1
clone size: NA
V gene: TRBV28
J gene: TRBJ1-4

CDR3 DNA: TGTGCCAGCAGCTTAGGGGGGACACGCTACGAGCAGTACTTC
CDR3 protein: CASSLGGTRYEQYF
D gene: NA
clone size: NA
V gene: TRBV13
J gene: TRBJ2-7

CDR3 DNA: TGCAGTGCTAGTGGGGGGGGCACAGATACGCAGTATTTT
CDR3 protein: CSASGGGTDTQYF
D gene: TRBD2
clone size: once
V gene: TRBV20-1
J gene: TRBJ2-3

CDR3 DNA: TGCGCCAGCAGCTTGCTACTCTCTCAGGCCGAGCAGTACTTC
CDR3 protein: CASSLLLSQAEQYF
D gene: NA
clone size: NA
V gene: TRBV5-1
J gene: TRBJ2-7

CDR3 DNA: TGTGCCAGCAGCTTGTTGCAGGCCAATAACTATGGCTACACCTTC
CDR3 protein: CASSLLQANNYGYTF
D gene: NA
clone size: NA
V gene: TRBV5-6
J gene: TRBJ1-2

CDR3 DNA: TGCGCCAGCAGCTTGGCCGCGGAGGGCTTCTCACCCCTCCACTTT
CDR3 protein: CASSLAAEGFSPLHF
D gene: NA
clone size: NA
V gene: TRBV5-1
J gene: TRBJ1-6

CDR3 DNA: TGCAGTGCTAGTCCCTCGACAGGGGGGGGCTATGGCTACACCTTC
CDR3 protein: CSASPSTGGGYGYTF
D gene: TRBD1
clone size: NA
V gene: TRBV20-1
J gene: TRBJ1-2

CDR3 DNA: TGTGCCAGCAGTTTATCCCAGGGGCGGGAGACCCAGTACTTC
CDR3 protein: CASSLSQGRETQYF
D gene: NA
clone size: NA
V gene: TRBV28
J gene: TRBJ2-5

CDR3 DNA: TGTGCCAGCAGTTACTTGGTAACACCCTACAATGAGCAGTTCTTC
CDR3 protein: CASSYLVTPYNEQFF
D gene: NA
clone size: NA
V gene: TRBV6-7
J gene: TRBJ2-1

CDR3 DNA: TGCGCCAGCAGCTTGGAGCGCCAAGAGACCCAGTACTTC
CDR3 protein: CASSLERQETQYF
D gene: NA
clone size: NA
V gene: TRBV5-1
J gene: TRBJ2-5

CDR3 DNA: TGTGCCAGCAGCTTTGGAGATCTTTACACAGATACGCAGTATTTT
CDR3 protein: CASSFGDLYTDTQYF
D gene: NA
clone size: NA
V gene: TRBV7-8
J gene: TRBJ2-3

CDR3 DNA: TGTGCCAGCAGCTCTGGCGGGGGGGCCGTGGACTATGGCTACACCTTC
CDR3 protein: CASSSGGGAVDYGYTF
D gene: NA
clone size: NA
V gene: TRBV5-5
J gene: TRBJ1-2

CDR3 DNA: TGTGCCAGTAGTTCCTCAGGGGTGAGAGGTTTGGGAACAGATACGCAGTATTTT
CDR3 protein: CASSSSGVRGLGTDTQYF
D gene: NA
clone size: few
V gene: TRBV19
J gene: TRBJ2-3

CDR3 DNA: TGTGCCAGCAGCCAACAAACCGGGACAGGGGCCGAGCAGTACTTC
CDR3 protein: CASSQQTGTGAEQYF
D gene: TRBD1
clone size: few
V gene: TRBV3-1/TRBV3-2
J gene: TRBJ2-7

CDR3 DNA: TGTGCCAGCAGCCAAGACAGCTCTGGGGCCAACGTCCTGACTTTC
CDR3 protein: CASSQDSSGANVLTF
D gene: NA
clone size: NA
V gene: TRBV3-1/TRBV3-2
J gene: TRBJ2-6

CDR3 DNA: TGTGCCAGCAGCTCCCCCCGACAGGGGACGCCAATGGATTTAGAGCAGTACTTC
CDR3 protein: CASSSPRQGTPMDLEQYF
D gene: TRBD1
clone size: NA
V gene: TRBV11-3
J gene: TRBJ2-7

CDR3 DNA: TGTGCCAGCAGTACGCCTCCGGGACAGGGGGCGGAGGGGCTGTTTTTT
CDR3 protein: CASSTPPGQGAEGLFF
D gene: TRBD1
clone size: NA
V gene: TRBV7-9
J gene: TRBJ2-2

CDR3 DNA: TGTGCCAGCAGTTGGGGACAGGGGGCAAGCTACACCTTC
CDR3 protein: CASSWGQGASYTF
D gene: TRBD1
clone size: NA
V gene: TRBV12-3/TRBV12-4
J gene: TRBJ1-2

CDR3 DNA: TGTGCCACCAGTGACCCCACCGGGTCTGAAGCTTTCTTT
CDR3 protein: CATSDPTGSEAFF
D gene: NA
clone size: NA
V gene: TRBV24-1
J gene: TRBJ1-1

CDR3 DNA: TGCGCCAGCAGCGTCGCGCGGGGAACTGAAGCTTTCTTT
CDR3 protein: CASSVARGTEAFF
D gene: NA
clone size: NA
V gene: TRBV10-2
J gene: TRBJ1-1

CDR3 DNA: TGTGCTAGTGGCTTTAGCGGGGTCCAAGAGACCCAGTACTTC
CDR3 protein: CASGFSGVQETQYF
D gene: TRBD2
clone size: once
V gene: TRBV12-5
J gene: TRBJ2-5

CDR3 DNA: TGTGCCTGGAGTGTACAGGTGGAGTCAATCAAGTATTTT
CDR3 protein: CAWSVQVESIKYF
D gene: NA
clone size: NA
V gene: TRBV30
J gene: TRBJ2-3

CDR3 DNA: TGTGCCAGCAGCCGAGAGTTCGGGACAGGTAGCAATCAGCCCCAGCATTTT
CDR3 protein: CASSREFGTGSNQPQHF
D gene: TRBD1
clone size: NA
V gene: TRBV7-8
J gene: TRBJ1-5

CDR3 DNA: TGTGCCAGCTCACCAGGTGGGGGCGACGGAAACACCATATATTTT
CDR3 protein: CASSPGGGDGNTIYF
D gene: NA
clone size: NA
V gene: TRBV18
J gene: TRBJ1-3

CDR3 DNA: TGTGCCAGCAGCCCACCGACTAGCGGACCTGTCAATGAGCAGTTCTTC
CDR3 protein: CASSPPTSGPVNEQFF
D gene: TRBD2
clone size: NA
V gene: TRBV7-9
J gene: TRBJ2-1

CDR3 DNA: TGTGCCAGCAGCTTTCAGGGATTAGATCAGCCCCAGCATTTT
CDR3 protein: CASSFQGLDQPQHF
D gene: NA
clone size: NA
V gene: TRBV7-2
J gene: TRBJ1-5